This passage covers 32 T cell receptor beta chains from one sample sequenced in a study of T cell repertoires in cytomegalovirus infection (dated by TCRdb to 2018 to 2020). No antigens are known for them. Sequencing instrument: Illumina HiSeq 1500. The public reads were reanalyzed by TCRdb: fastp trimming at Q25, MiXCR alignment, in-frame beta chains only. Rows merge per CDR3 protein into single entries with the most common DNA and genes. The sample data list some 940,000 distinct CDR3 sequences, and roughly 30% of these were observed just once. The top ten clonotypes cover over 13% of the sample. What the treatment or condition label conveys for this sample: in vitro stimulation with specific CMV peptide epitopes to enrich CMV-specific T cells. This material consisted of cultured CD8+ T cells from PBMCs, taken from culture after CMV antigen stimulation. Receptors originate from a human donor in good health (CMV status not recorded). Some clones in this sample may be carry-over from other donors' samples.

This clonotype was seen a few times. The chain carries TRBV7-6 and TRBJ2-1; 8 bases agree with TRBD1. CDR3 length equals 17 residues. V shed 0 bases and J 2 bases; nucleotides not matched to a gene: 6. Germline CDR1 SGHVS, CDR2 FNYEAQ. CDR3 DNA sequence: TGTGCCAGCAGCTTAGCGCTCGGGACAGGACCCTACAATGAGCAGTTCTTC. It codes for CASSLALGTGPYNEQFF.

This clonotype has only a few counts. The CDR3 loop is CASSSGQGGSVEQFF. DNA for the CDR3: TGTGCCAGCAGTTCGGGACAGGGGGGTTCCGTTGAGCAGTTCTTC. The rearrangement joins TRBV27 to TRBJ2-1, with 11 nucleotides matching TRBD1. J lost 9 bases, V lost 4 bases, and 8 bases had no gene match. Per germline, CDR1 MNHEY and CDR2 SMNVEV (reference sequence). This CDR3 is built from 15 residues.

Ten or more counts support this clonotype. In DNA form, the CDR3 reads TGTGCCAGCAGCTTAAAGGGGACTAGCTCCGCTACTCATACGCAGTATTTT. It yields the protein CASSLKGTSSATHTQYF. The V gene is TRBV7-9, the J gene TRBJ2-3, with TRBD2 matching over 9 bases. The CDR3 length is 17 residues. V lost 2 bases and J lost 7; bases outside the gene matches: 13. Per the germline V gene, CDR1 is SEHNR and CDR2 is FQNEAQ (reference sequence).

In this sample, this clonotype turned up a few times. The J gene is TRBJ1-1, the V gene TRBV7-9, with a weak D call TRBD1 (5 bases). Germline CDR1 is SEHNR and CDR2 is FQNEAQ (reference sequence). The CDR3 totals 14 residues. V was cut by 5 bases and J by 7 bases, with 17 bases left in between. The CDR3 DNA follows: TGTGCCAGCAGCCCTCCGGCACCCGGGGGTGAAGCTTTCTTT. Translating gives CASSPPAPGGEAFF. The full variable domain, completed using reference TRBV7-9 and TRBJ1-1, is DTGVSQNPRHKITKRGQNVTFRCDPISEHNRLYWYRQTLGQGPEFLTYFQNEAQLEKSRLLSDRFSAERPKGSFSTLEIQRTEQGDSAMYLCASSPPAPGGEAFFGQGTRLTVV.

The chain joins TRBV27 to TRBJ1-5; no clear D. The V gene's germline CDR1 is MNHEY and CDR2 SMNVEV (reference sequence). The length of the CDR3 is 14 residues. CDR3 amino acids: CVTARVGSGQPQHF. DNA for the CDR3: TGTGTCACCGCCCGAGTCGGGTCGGGCCAGCCCCAGCATTTT.

This clonotype was seen just once. J is TRBJ2-1 and V is TRBV4-1; 10 positions agree with TRBD1. Trimming took 1 base from V and 7 from J; bases not matched to a gene: 7. Germline CDR1 and CDR2: MGHRA and YSYEKL. The CDR3 runs 16 residues. The CDR3 bases are TGCGCCAGCAGCCAAGGAAGGGACAGGGGTAGGAATGAGCAGTTCTTC. Protein product: CASSQGRDRGRNEQFF.

The chain joins TRBV7-6 to TRBJ1-2; 8 bases match TRBD1. The CDR3 extends over 14 amino acids. CDR1 and CDR2 (germline): SGHVS, FNYEAQ. V dropped 5 bases and J dropped 4; count of bases not matched to a gene: 6. The CDR3 DNA is TGTGCCAGCAGCCCCACGACAGGGGTCTATGGCTACACCTTC. It codes for CASSPTTGVYGYTF. Full variable domain (missing parts from reference TRBV7-6 and TRBJ1-2): GAGVSQSPRYKVTKRGQDVALRCDPISGHVSLYWYRQALGQGPEFLTYFNYEAQQDKSGLPNDRFSAERPEGSISTLTIQRTEQRDSAMYRCASSPTTGVYGYTFGSGTRLTVV.

The table lists this clonotype with a few counts. This chain links TRBV6-1 with TRBJ2-3; TRBD2 agrees at 10 bases. After removal of 1 base from V and 6 bases from J, the junction contained 7 bases not matched to a gene. The length of the CDR3 is 16 residues. Germline values: CDR1 MNHNS, CDR2 SASEGT. This CDR3 reads CASSEGTSGPTDTQYF. As DNA, the CDR3 is TGTGCCAGCAGTGAAGGGACTAGCGGACCGACGGATACGCAGTATTTT.

The genes are TRBV6-6 and TRBJ1-1, with D hard to call. V was clipped by 4 bases and J by 1 base, with 10 bases between them. Germline assignment: CDR1 MNHNY and CDR2 SVGAGI (reference sequence). The CDR3 is made up of 14 amino acids. This CDR3 is CASSSLAGNTEAFF. The CDR3 DNA reads TGTGCCAGCAGTTCCCTCGCTGGGAACACTGAAGCTTTCTTT.

This clonotype was observed a handful of times. The gene calls are TRBV19 and TRBJ1-2; a possible D gene is TRBD1 (5 bases). The CDR3 extends over 15 amino acids. With 0 bases removed from V and 4 bases from J, the gap between germline ends came to 12 bases. Germline loops: CDR1 LNHDA, CDR2 SQIVND (reference sequence). In DNA, the CDR3 is TGTGCCAGTAGTATAGATGAAGGGACTCTCTATGGCTACACCTTC. Residues: CASSIDEGTLYGYTF.

The J gene is TRBJ1-1, the V gene TRBV29-1; the match to TRBD1 covers 10 bases. The germline V gene encodes CDR1 SQVTM and CDR2 ANQGSEA. This CDR3 is built from 12 residues. The J segment lost 5 bases and the V segment lost 7 bases, leaving 4 bases of the junction unmatched. The CDR3 DNA reads as TGCAGCGCCTGGACAGGGGGGACTGAAGCTTTCTTT. It is translated as CSAWTGGTEAFF.

The chain joins TRBV14 to TRBJ1-2; 11 nucleotides agree with TRBD1. Germline loops: CDR1 SGHDN, CDR2 FVKESK. CDR3 length equals 18 residues. V lost 0 bases, J lost 2 bases, and 8 bases stayed unmatched. The CDR3 protein is CASSQDPEDRGLNYGYTF. DNA for the CDR3: TGTGCCAGCAGCCAAGATCCTGAGGACAGGGGGCTAAACTATGGCTACACCTTC.

The chain joins TRBV7-8 to TRBJ2-3; 8 bases are shared with TRBD2. CDR1 and CDR2 (germline): SGHVS, FQNEAQ. This CDR3 spans 18 amino acids. V was pared by 1 base and J by 7 bases, with 16 bases of the junction left unmatched. The CDR3, as DNA: TGTGCCAGCAGCTTAGAGGAAGAATTAGCGGGATTTGAAAATACGCAGTATTTT. Translation gives CASSLEEELAGFENTQYF.

The sample holds a few counts of this clonotype. The chain combines TRBV2 with TRBJ2-1; D is possibly TRBD1 or TRBD2 (5 bases each). Trimming removed 11 bases at V and 2 bases at J, with 16 bases between. There are 14 residues in the CDR3. Germline CDR1 SNHLY, CDR2 FYNNEI. DNA of the CDR3: TGTGCCCCCGGGAAGGGACGACCCTACAATGAGCAGTTCTTC. This codes for CAPGKGRPYNEQFF.

The sample holds a few counts of this clonotype. V usage is TRBV9 and J usage is TRBJ2-3, with 8 nucleotides matching TRBD1. CDR1 SGDLS and CDR2 YYNGEE come from the germline V gene. This CDR3 spans 16 amino acids. Trimming took 3 bases from V and 2 from J; bases not matched to a gene: 8. The CDR3 here is CASSGKQGAVTDTQYF. The CDR3 nucleotides are TGTGCCAGCAGCGGAAAGCAGGGGGCCGTCACAGATACGCAGTATTTT.

Only a few counts were recorded for this clonotype. This chain links TRBV12-3 or TRBV12-4 with TRBJ2-7; D might be TRBD2 (5 bases). The length of the CDR3 is 13 residues. V was cut by 5 bases and J by 7 bases, with 15 bases left in between. CDR3 in DNA: TGTGCCAGCAGTCCCGGACTGCGTGGGGAGCAGTACTTC. The encoded protein is CASSPGLRGEQYF.

This chain joins TRBV7-9 and TRBJ1-2; D is undetermined. CDR1 SEHNR and CDR2 FQNEAQ come from the germline V gene (reference sequence). The CDR3 is 12 residues long. Deletions cut 1 base from V and 12 bases from J, with 12 bases between. CDR3 loop: CASSLGGGRDTF. As DNA, the CDR3 is TGTGCCAGCAGCTTAGGGGGAGGGCGCGACACCTTC.

In regard to this clonotype: Its ends do not fully match the called genes, so a read error is possible. The chain is built from TRBV12-3 or TRBV12-4 and TRBJ2-3, with 13 positions matching TRBD2. The CDR3 is made up of 13 amino acids. The DNA for the CDR3 is TGTGCCAGCAGTTTACCGGGACTAGCGGGGCTAGATTTT. Translating gives CASSLPGLAGLDF.

J is TRBJ2-5 and V is TRBV6-2 or TRBV6-3; tentatively, D is TRBD1 (6 bases). Germline CDR1 and CDR2: MNHEY and SVGEGT. The ends were cut back, 7 bases at V and 4 bases at J, with 19 bases in the middle. The CDR3 sequence is 15 residues long. In nucleotides, the CDR3 is TGTGCCAGCAATGACGTCAGGGGTGGGCGAGAGACCCAGTACTTC. This gives the protein CASNDVRGGRETQYF.

This clonotype has at least ten counts. The rearrangement links TRBV6-6 to TRBJ1-1; TRBD1 aligns across 8 bases. The V gene's germline CDR1 is MNHNY and CDR2 SVGAGI (reference sequence). The CDR3 length is 13 residues. J was trimmed by 1 base and V by 6 bases; bases with no gene match: 1. This CDR3 is CASRGTGNTEAFF. The CDR3 coding sequence is TGTGCCAGCAGGGGGACAGGGAACACTGAAGCTTTCTTT.

The V gene is TRBV11-3, the J gene TRBJ2-3; D call uncertain. The CDR3 runs to 14 residues. V shed 6 bases and J shed 2 bases, with 12 bases lying between them. Germline V gene sequence: CDR1 SGHNT, CDR2 YENEEA. The CDR3 loop is CASRARWDTDTQYF. Here the CDR3 DNA reads TGTGCCAGCAGGGCGAGGTGGGACACAGATACGCAGTATTTT.

The table lists this clonotype with many counts. DNA for the CDR3: TGTGCCAGCAGTTTATCCGGGGGAGGGAACTATGGCTACACCTTC. Its protein is CASSLSGGGNYGYTF. V gene TRBV27 combines with J gene TRBJ1-2, with D possibly being TRBD1 (5 bases). The ends were cut back, 0 bases at V and 2 bases at J, with 10 bases in the middle. CDR3 size: 15 residues. Germline CDR1 reads MNHEY; CDR2 reads SMNVEV (reference sequence).

There are a few counts of this clonotype. The chain links TRBV7-9 to TRBJ2-5, with D possibly being TRBD1 or TRBD2 (5 bases each). The CDR3 length is 15 residues. V was cut by 1 base and J by 2 bases, with 11 bases left in between. Looked up from germline, CDR1 is SEHNR and CDR2 is FQNEAQ (reference sequence). The CDR3 DNA sequence: TGTGCCAGCAGCTTAGGGGGATGGGGGCAAGAGACCCAGTACTTC. Protein product: CASSLGGWGQETQYF.

The chain employs TRBV6-2 or TRBV6-3 and TRBJ2-7, with D hard to call. The CDR3 is made up of 13 amino acids. Germline CDR1 reads MNHEY; CDR2 reads SVGEGT. Trimming shortened V by 5 bases and J by 2 bases, and 10 bases separated the two germline ends. The CDR3 DNA sequence: TGTGCCAGCAGTGGTGGTTTCCCCTACGAGCAGTACTTC. It codes for CASSGGFPYEQYF.

This clonotype was picked up a small number of times. The chain combines TRBV5-1 with TRBJ2-7; D is perhaps TRBD1 (5 bases). V lost 0 bases to trimming and J lost 4 bases, with 14 bases between them. Per the germline V gene, CDR1 is SGHRS and CDR2 is YFSETQ. This CDR3 has 15 amino acids. As DNA, the CDR3 is TGCGCCAGCAGCTTGGCCACGGCAGGGCGATACGAGCAGTACTTC. It specifies CASSLATAGRYEQYF.

This clonotype has at least ten counts. The chain couples TRBV6-1 to TRBJ2-7; 8 bases line up with TRBD1. Germline values: CDR1 MNHNS, CDR2 SASEGT. The CDR3 is 15 amino acids. Losses at the gene ends were 5 bases for V and 2 bases for J; bases not matched to a gene: 8. This CDR3 is CASSSRGTGPYEQYV. CDR3 DNA: TGTGCCAGCAGTTCCCGCGGGACAGGACCCTACGAGCAGTACGTC.

This clonotype appeared many times. V usage is TRBV7-2 and J usage is TRBJ1-2; D remains ambiguous. V lost 5 bases and J lost 8, with 15 bases in between. Germline CDR1 is SGHTA and CDR2 is FQGNSA. CDR3 length: 13 amino acids. CDR3 coding DNA: TGTGCCAGCAGCCCGTTTTGGGCTCGGGGCTACACCTTC. It codes for CASSPFWARGYTF.

The sample holds a few counts of this clonotype. The V call is TRBV5-4, the J call TRBJ2-3; tentatively, D is TRBD1 (5 bases). V was cut by 4 bases and J by 0 bases, with 12 bases left in between. The CDR3 runs 15 residues. Germline CDR1 is SGHNT and CDR2 is YYREEE (reference sequence). The CDR3 DNA reads as TGTGCCAGCAGCCCTCGACAGTTCAGCACAGATACGCAGTATTTT. Protein product: CASSPRQFSTDTQYF.

V and J are TRBV27 and TRBJ1-3, with D uncertain. The CDR3 spans 14 residues. The germline V gene has CDR1 MNHEY and CDR2 SMNVEV (reference sequence). Trimming took off 6 bases at V and 1 base at J, with 10 bases between the two ends. The CDR3 DNA sequence: TGTGCCAGCAGACTAGGAGGGTCTGGAAACACCATATATTTT. Residues: CASRLGGSGNTIYF.

There are many counts of this clonotype. V and J are TRBV7-9 and TRBJ1-2; TRBD1 is a possible D gene (6 bases). CDR3 length: 14 amino acids. CDR1 is SEHNR, CDR2 FQNEAQ, per germline (reference sequence). Trimming removed 5 bases from V and 4 bases from J, with 14 bases in between. DNA of the CDR3: TGTGCCAGCAGCCCAGGGACACCCCGCTATGGCTACACCTTC. This gives the protein CASSPGTPRYGYTF.

In this sample, this clonotype turned up a few times. CDR3: CASSSQTTTSGNEQFF. CDR3 bases: TGTGCCAGCAGTAGTCAGACTACTACTAGCGGCAATGAGCAGTTCTTC. This chain uses TRBV6-1 with TRBJ2-1; 8 positions match TRBD2. This CDR3 spans 16 amino acids. V dropped 5 bases and J dropped 6; count of bases not matched to a gene: 12. The germline V gene encodes CDR1 MNHNS and CDR2 SASEGT.

A few counts support this clonotype. This chain connects TRBV6-2 or TRBV6-3 to TRBJ2-5; no clear D gene. V lost 5 bases, J lost 4 bases, and 17 bases lay in between. CDR3 length equals 15 residues. Germline loops: CDR1 MNHEY, CDR2 SVGEGT. DNA of the CDR3: TGTGCCAGCAGTCTTGGGAATTACCCGGCAGAGACCCAGTACTTC. The encoded protein is CASSLGNYPAETQYF.